The 20 T cell receptor beta chains below come from one sample, sequenced in a study of control samples from healthy donors and cancer patients. Measured with immunoSEQ multiplex PCR; TCRdb has only the in-frame clones, and not every one. In all, the sample yields some 190,000 clones. The specimen sequenced was blood. The receptors derive from a woman aged 25-40 years in good health.

V usage is TRBV7-3 and J usage is TRBJ2-1; D is unclear. The germline gives CDR1 SGHTA, CDR2 FQGTGA. There are 13 residues in the CDR3. Trimming took 2 bases from V and 4 from J, leaving 6 bases between them. CDR3 coding DNA: TGTGCCAGCAGCTTACGCGGATACAATGAGCAGTTCTTC. Amino acid sequence: CASSLRGYNEQFF.

The chain couples TRBV2 to TRBJ1-2, with D tentatively TRBD1 (6 bases). The V end lost 6 bases, the J end lost 6 bases, and 17 bases lay between the germline ends. The germline V gene has CDR1 SNHLY and CDR2 FYNNEI. CDR3 size: 14 residues. CDR3 sequence reads: CASRRDKGTHGYTF. The DNA of the CDR3 is TGTGCCAGCAGAAGGGACAAGGGGACCCATGGCTACACCTTC.

V gene TRBV6-6 combines with J gene TRBJ2-7, with 10 bases lining up with TRBD1. Germline V gene lookup returns CDR1 MNHNY and CDR2 SVGAGI (reference sequence). V trimming: 7 bases; J trimming: 5 bases; junction bases outside the gene matches: 8. The CDR3 extends over 14 amino acids. The CDR3 nucleotides are TGTGCCAGCAACCCGGGACAGGGGACCCACGAGCAGTACTTC. Its translation is CASNPGQGTHEQYF.

V is TRBV4-1 and J is TRBJ2-5, with D possibly called TRBD1 or TRBD2 (6 bases each). The V and J ends lost 3 bases and 2 bases respectively, with 10 bases between them. Germline loops: CDR1 MGHRA, CDR2 YSYEKL. The CDR3 totals 14 residues. The CDR3 spells CASSHWGAQETQYF. CDR3 sequence (DNA): TGCGCCAGCAGCCATTGGGGGGCACAAGAGACCCAGTACTTC.

The V and J genes are TRBV2 and TRBJ2-3; the D is unclear. V gave up 6 bases and J gave up 2 bases, with 9 bases separating them. The CDR3 covers 13 residues. Germline V lookup: CDR1 SNHLY, CDR2 FYNNEI. CDR3 sequence reads: CASREQITDTQYF. CDR3 DNA: TGTGCCAGCAGAGAACAAATCACAGATACGCAGTATTTT.

V usage is TRBV27 and J usage is TRBJ2-7; TRBD1 aligns across 7 bases. The germline V gene has CDR1 MNHEY and CDR2 SMNVEV (reference sequence). The CDR3 runs 15 residues. Losses at the gene ends were 4 bases for V and 0 bases for J; bases not matched to a gene: 6. CDR3 residues: CASSWTGRSSYEQYF. The CDR3 DNA is TGTGCCAGCAGTTGGACAGGCAGGAGCTCCTACGAGCAGTACTTC.

The rearrangement uses TRBV19 and TRBJ2-2; 10 positions agree with TRBD1. V gave up 4 bases and J gave up 5 bases; unmatched junction bases: 4. The CDR3 is 15 residues long. Germline loops: CDR1 LNHDA, CDR2 SQIVND (reference sequence). CDR3 sequence (DNA): TGTGCCAGTAGTAAGGGACAGGGGAGGACCGGGGAGCTGTTTTTT. Residues: CASSKGQGRTGELFF.

The V gene is TRBV7-2, the J gene TRBJ2-3; 12 bases agree with TRBD2. Germline V lookup: CDR1 SGHTA, CDR2 FQGNSA. CDR3 size: 18 residues. J gave up 0 bases and V 2 bases, and 6 bases lay outside the gene matches. CDR3 bases: TGTGCCAGCAGCTTAACGGCTAGCGGGGGGGCTAGCACAGATACGCAGTATTTT. It specifies CASSLTASGGASTDTQYF. The full variable domain, rest sourced from reference TRBV7-2 and TRBJ2-3, is GAGVSQSPSNKVTEKGKDVELRCDPISGHTALYWYRQSLGQGLEFLIYFQGNSAPDKSGLPSDRFSAERTGGSVSTLTIQRTQQEDSAVYLCASSLTASGGASTDTQYFGPGTRLTVL.

The chain combines TRBV7-9 with TRBJ2-7; no definite D call. CDR3 length: 14 residues. V lost 0 bases, J lost 3 bases, and 9 bases lay in between. CDR1 is SEHNR and CDR2 is FQNEAQ in the germline V gene (reference sequence). CDR3 coding DNA: TGTGCCAGCAGCTTAGCAGGTTTCGGCTACGAGCAGTACTTC. Translation gives CASSLAGFGYEQYF. Full variable domain (outside the CDR3, taken from reference TRBV7-9 and TRBJ2-7): DTGVSQNPRHKITKRGQNVTFRCDPISEHNRLYWYRQTLGQGPEFLTYFQNEAQLEKSRLLSDRFSAERPKGSFSTLEIQRTEQGDSAMYLCASSLAGFGYEQYFGPGTRLTVT.

The V call is TRBV7-2, the J call TRBJ2-5; 12 bases line up with TRBD2. The CDR3 length is 16 residues. V lost 2 bases to trimming and J lost 2 bases; unmatched junction nucleotides: 3. CDR1 and CDR2 (germline): SGHTA, FQGNSA. CDR3 in amino acids: CASSLNGLAGQETQYF. CDR3 nucleotide sequence: TGTGCCAGCAGCTTAAATGGACTAGCGGGACAAGAGACCCAGTACTTC.

The chain links TRBV28 to TRBJ1-3; maybe TRBD1 (5 bases). CDR1 is MDHEN and CDR2 is SYDVKM in the germline V gene. The V end lost 3 bases, the J end lost 3 bases, and 12 bases lay between the germline ends. The CDR3 is 15 amino acids. This CDR3 is CASSLGPRVGNTIYF. As DNA, the CDR3 is TGTGCCAGCAGTTTGGGACCCAGGGTTGGAAACACCATATATTTT.

The chain uses TRBV5-1 and TRBJ1-2, with D perhaps matching TRBD1 (6 bases). The CDR3 sequence is 15 residues long. Trimming removed 1 base from V and 5 bases from J, with 15 bases in between. Per germline, CDR1 SGHRS and CDR2 YFSETQ. In DNA form, the CDR3 reads TGCGCCAGCAGCTTGACCTTAACAGGGCCGTATGGCTACACCTTC. It encodes CASSLTLTGPYGYTF.

A word on this clone: The same CDR3 arises from other DNA sequences in this sample as well. The genes are TRBV30 and TRBJ1-2; D is possibly TRBD1 (6 bases). Germline lookup yields CDR1 GTSNPN and CDR2 SVGIG (reference sequence). CDR3 length equals 12 residues. V lost 0 bases to trimming and J lost 4 bases, with 6 bases between them. CDR3 region: CAWSVGGYGYTF. The CDR3 DNA reads TGTGCCTGGAGTGTAGGGGGCTATGGCTACACCTTC.

The chain uses TRBV4-3 and TRBJ1-3; D uncertain. The CDR3 covers 18 residues. Trimming pared 2 bases from V and 0 bases from J, leaving 17 bases between. Germline CDR1 is LGHNA and CDR2 is YSLEER. CDR3 amino acids: CASSQTRNAADSGNTIYF. DNA of the CDR3: TGCGCCAGCAGCCAAACTCGAAATGCGGCAGACTCTGGAAACACCATATATTTT.

The CDR3 loop reads CASSSRTGLSGANVLTF. CDR3 sequence (DNA): TGTGCCAGCAGTTCCAGGACAGGGCTCTCTGGGGCCAACGTCCTGACTTTC. The V call is TRBV27, the J call TRBJ2-6; 8 bases are a match to TRBD1. J lost 0 bases, V lost 4 bases, and 5 bases had no gene match. The CDR3 runs to 17 residues. CDR1 is MNHEY, CDR2 SMNVEV, per germline (reference sequence).

The CDR3 is CASSATSGGSQETQYF. CDR3 nucleotide sequence: TGCGCCAGCAGCGCGACTAGCGGGGGTAGCCAAGAGACCCAGTACTTC. The chain recombines TRBV5-1 with TRBJ2-5, with 12 bases that match TRBD2. Trimming at V came to 4 bases and at J to 1 base, leaving 5 bases not matched to a gene. The germline V gene has CDR1 SGHRS and CDR2 YFSETQ. The CDR3 length is 16 residues.

This chain uses TRBV11-2 with TRBJ1-5; D unresolved. Looked up from germline, CDR1 is SGHAT and CDR2 is FQNNGV. The CDR3 spans 12 residues. V gave up 0 bases and J gave up 3 bases, with 0 bases separating them. The CDR3 region is CASSLDNQPQHF. The CDR3 nucleotides read TGTGCCAGCAGCTTAGACAATCAGCCCCAGCATTTT.

The chain recombines TRBV5-1 with TRBJ1-1; 8 nucleotides agree with TRBD1. The germline CDR1 and CDR2 sequences are SGHRS and YFSETQ. This CDR3 has 14 amino acids. V was pared by 3 bases and J by 4 bases, with 5 bases of the junction left unmatched. CDR3 protein: CASSSDREITEAFF. CDR3 sequence (DNA): TGCGCCAGCAGCTCGGACAGGGAGATCACTGAAGCTTTCTTT.

As DNA, the CDR3 is TGTGCCACCAGTGTAGGTGCGGGCCGAAATCGGTATTTT. Residues: CATSVGAGRNRYF. The genes are TRBV24-1 and TRBJ2-3; a weak D match, TRBD2 (5 bases). This CDR3 contains 13 residues. Trimming cost V 5 bases and J 14 bases, with 19 bases left between them. Per germline, CDR1 KGHDR and CDR2 SFDVKD.

The V and J genes are TRBV3-1 (or the pseudogene TRBV3-2) and TRBJ1-5, with a possible D match to TRBD1 (5 bases). Germline values: CDR1 LGHDT, CDR2 YNNKEL (reference sequence). V lost 2 bases, J lost 6 bases, and 20 bases lay in between. This CDR3 spans 17 amino acids. CDR3 nucleotides: TGTGCCAGCAGCCAAAGTCCCCGACCCGCGGGGCTTCAGCCCCAGCATTTT. This translates into CASSQSPRPAGLQPQHF.